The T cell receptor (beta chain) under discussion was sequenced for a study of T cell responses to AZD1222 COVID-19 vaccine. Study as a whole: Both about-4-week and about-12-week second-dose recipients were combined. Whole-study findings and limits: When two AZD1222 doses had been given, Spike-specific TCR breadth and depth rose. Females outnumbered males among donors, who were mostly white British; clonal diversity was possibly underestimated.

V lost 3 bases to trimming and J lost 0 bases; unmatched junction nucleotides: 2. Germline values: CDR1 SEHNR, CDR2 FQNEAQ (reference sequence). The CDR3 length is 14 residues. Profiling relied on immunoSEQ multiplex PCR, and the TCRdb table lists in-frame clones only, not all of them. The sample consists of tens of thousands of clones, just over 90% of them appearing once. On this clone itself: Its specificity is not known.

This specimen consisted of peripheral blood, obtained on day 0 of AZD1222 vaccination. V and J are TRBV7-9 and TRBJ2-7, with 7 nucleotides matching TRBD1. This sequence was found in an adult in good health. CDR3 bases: TGTGCCAGCAGCTTGGGACAGAGCTCCTACGAGCAGTACTTC. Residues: CASSLGQSSYEQYF.